Below, 20 T cell receptor beta chains from the same sample are listed, as sequenced in a study of T cells expressing NK-cell markers. For each CDR3 protein, TCRdb gives one entry from its re-call of the 5' RACE reads, without DNA. The sample has roughly 150,000 distinct CDR3 sequences. Sample: blood T cells: a sorted CD56 or NKG2C T cell subset, CD4+ or CD8+ T cells, or bulk PBMC T cells (not recorded which). The receptors were sampled from a man aged 18 to 69 in good health.

This chain's CDR3 is CASTFTDRLNQPQHF. The genes are TRBV28 and TRBJ1-5; there is no DNA to check the TCRdb D call of TRBD1. The CDR3 runs 15 residues. The germline V gene has CDR1 MDHEN and CDR2 SYDVKM.

V usage is TRBV29-1 and J usage is TRBJ1-3; the D gene TCRdb calls, TRBD1, cannot be checked with no DNA. The germline V gene has CDR1 SQVTM and CDR2 ANQGSEA. The CDR3 spans 15 residues. Here the CDR3 reads CSVDGSGRPGNTIYF. Variable domain in full (rest from reference TRBV29-1 and TRBJ1-3): SAVISQKPSRDICQRGTSLTIQCQVDSQVTMMFWYRQQPGQSLTLIATANQGSEATYESGFVIDKFPISRPNLTFSTLTVSNMSPEDSSIYLCSVDGSGRPGNTIYFGEGSWLTVV.

The genes are TRBV11-2 and TRBJ2-1; checking the TCRdb D call of TRBD1 is not possible without DNA. Germline CDR1 reads SGHAT; CDR2 reads FQNNGV. This CDR3 spans 15 amino acids. The CDR3 loop reads CASSLEGQVYNEQFF. The variable domain in full, with the rest retrieved from reference TRBV11-2 and TRBJ2-1, is EAGVAQSPRYKIIEKRQSVAFWCNPISGHATLYWYQQILGQGPKLLIQFQNNGVVDDSQLPKDRFSAERLKGVDSTLKIQPAKLEDSAVYLCASSLEGQVYNEQFFGPGTRLTVL.

The gene calls are TRBV27 and TRBJ2-3; the D call of TRBD1 rests on TCRdb alone, since no DNA is present to check it. CDR1 is MNHEY, CDR2 SMNVEV, per germline (reference sequence). The length of the CDR3 is 18 residues. CDR3 protein: CASSLSVAGGQGADTQYF.

The V gene is TRBV7-9, the J gene TRBJ2-5. Germline V gene lookup returns CDR1 SEHNR and CDR2 FQNEAQ (reference sequence). This CDR3 spans 15 amino acids. The CDR3 loop reads CASSQTRWFQETQYF. Full variable domain (missing parts from reference TRBV7-9 and TRBJ2-5): DTGVSQNPRHKITKRGQNVTFRCDPISEHNRLYWYRQTLGQGPEFLTYFQNEAQLEKSRLLSDRFSAERPKGSFSTLEIQRTEQGDSAMYLCASSQTRWFQETQYFGPGTRLLVL.

The rearrangement joins TRBV3-1 to TRBJ2-2; TCRdb proposes TRBD1, but this gene call is untestable without DNA. Germline CDR1 LGHDT, CDR2 YNNKEL (reference sequence). This CDR3 is built from 16 residues. This CDR3 is CASSAFPGQLTGELFF.

The chain links TRBV6-9 to TRBJ1-5; the D gene TCRdb calls, TRBD1, cannot be checked with no DNA. The CDR3 contains 14 residues. CDR1 and CDR2 from the germline V gene are MNHGY and SVAAGI. The CDR3 protein is CASRSGLQNQPQHF.

The rearrangement links TRBV20-1 to TRBJ2-5; TCRdb returns TRBD1, unconfirmable since there is no DNA. There are 14 residues in the CDR3. The germline CDR1 and CDR2 sequences are DFQATT and SNEGSKA (reference sequence). The chain's CDR3 is CSVHQGGSQETQYF.

This chain uses TRBV5-1 with TRBJ2-7; TCRdb indicates TRBD2, and absent DNA this call remains unverified. The CDR3 loop spans 15 amino acids. Germline lookup yields CDR1 SGHRS and CDR2 YFSETQ. The CDR3 sequence is CASTQDGPSWGEQYF.

The chain is built from TRBV20-1 and TRBJ1-1; checking the TCRdb D call of TRBD1 is not possible without DNA. CDR3 length: 15 amino acids. In germline, CDR1 is DFQATT, CDR2 SNEGSKA (reference sequence). Here the CDR3 reads CSAMEGQGYLTEAFF.

The chain is built from TRBV6-6 and TRBJ2-1. From germline, CDR1 is MNHNY and CDR2 SVGAGI (reference sequence). The CDR3 covers 12 residues. CDR3 in amino acids: CASSFDKNEQFF.

This chain uses TRBV5-6 with TRBJ2-2. Germline V gene lookup returns CDR1 SGHDT and CDR2 YYEEEE. This CDR3 comprises 15 residues. The CDR3 reads CASSFGAENTGELFF.

The V call is TRBV7-6, the J call TRBJ2-3; TCRdb picks TRBD1, but there is no DNA to check that call. The CDR3 length is 17 residues. The germline gives CDR1 SGHVS, CDR2 FNYEAQ. The CDR3 loop is CASSLGTGTWGTDTQYF.

The rearrangement joins TRBV14 to TRBJ2-1; TCRdb's assignment of TRBD1 cannot be checked, as there is no DNA. The CDR3 sequence is 18 residues long. The germline V gene encodes CDR1 SGHDN and CDR2 FVKESK. The CDR3 loop reads CASSPRDRSLVGYNEQFF.

The chain combines TRBV4-2 with TRBJ2-5; TCRdb calls TRBD2, which cannot be checked without DNA. This CDR3 has 16 amino acids. Per the germline V gene, CDR1 is LGHNA and CDR2 is YNFKEQ. The CDR3 sequence: CASSGLAGGHEETQYF.

The chain carries TRBV12-3 or TRBV12-4 and TRBJ2-1; TCRdb selects TRBD1, and the lack of DNA leaves this call unchecked. The CDR3 is 16 residues long. CDR3 loop: CASSLGGQGALDEQFF.

This chain links TRBV20-1 with TRBJ1-2; TCRdb's assignment of TRBD1 cannot be checked, as there is no DNA. Germline V lookup: CDR1 DFQATT, CDR2 SNEGSKA (reference sequence). This CDR3 has 18 residues. CDR3 sequence reads: CSARATRDRGLFNYGYTF.

The rearrangement uses TRBV4-1 and TRBJ1-1. In germline, CDR1 is MGHRA, CDR2 YSYEKL. The CDR3 is 17 amino acids. This CDR3 reads CASSQVESFLMNTEAFF.

Here the CDR3 reads CASSSDGQNYGYTF. The gene calls are TRBV11-2 and TRBJ1-2; TCRdb lists TRBD1, though no DNA is available to test this call. Germline assignment: CDR1 SGHAT and CDR2 FQNNGV. The CDR3 runs 14 residues.

The chain joins TRBV28 to TRBJ2-7; TCRdb's D call, TRBD1, is unchecked because there is no DNA. From germline, CDR1 is MDHEN and CDR2 SYDVKM. This CDR3 comprises 14 residues. The CDR3 spells CASSLPRSVWEQYF.